Listed below are T cell receptor beta chains from one sample, sequenced in a study of radiotherapy plus CTLA-4 blockade in lung cancer. Sequencing was performed with immunoSEQ multiplex PCR; in TCRdb, only in-frame clones are kept and a portion is missing. The sample shows about 95,000 clones, about four fifths of them seen only once. The sample here was peripheral blood, taken from a patient treated with radiotherapy plus ipilimumab. Receptors were obtained from a human donor with non-small cell lung cancer who had stable disease on radiotherapy plus ipilimumab. The conserved cysteine and the conserved F or W are not part of the CDR3 here.

TRBJ2-7 | TRBV7-9 | ASSTGQALSYEQY
TRBJ2-2 | TRBV6-6 | ASSYEGANTGELF
TRBJ2-3 | TRBV6-4 | ASSEEAGGVDTQY
TRBJ2-3 | TRBV9 | ASSSRQGEPADTQY
TRBJ1-4 | TRBV19 | ASSSGTTNEKLF
TRBJ2-3 | TRBV10-3 | AISESKGGATDTQY
TRBJ2-5 | TRBV7-9 | ASPPPGGQGETQY
TRBJ1-6 | TRBV5-4 | ASSSSPGVVNSPLH
TRBJ2-3 | TRBV27 | ASGNSVSTDTQY
TRBJ2-6 | TRBV5-1 | ASSYTGLTGANVLT
TRBJ1-2 | TRBV6-1 | ASSPTGETGYGYT
TRBJ2-1 | TRBV28 | ASSFSPTLGDPRDEQF
TRBJ2-7 | TRBV6-1 | ASSVQTIGTGNEQY
TRBJ2-3 | TRBV27 | ASSLLSRTRADTQY
TRBJ2-7 | TRBV6-5 | ASRYLYEQY
TRBJ2-2 | TRBV2 | ASSRLAGLYGELF